This passage covers 10 T cell receptor beta chains from one sample sequenced in a study of blood T cell repertoires in COVID-19. Assay used: immunoSEQ multiplex PCR; TCRdb lists only in-frame clones, some missing. The table includes under 120,000 clones, about 75% detected once. Source material: peripheral blood. These receptors came from a man older than 75 with acute or convalescent COVID-19.

This chain links TRBV7-2 with TRBJ2-7; D possibly corresponds to TRBD1 (5 bases). The CDR3 contains 15 residues. Trimming pared 1 base from V and 6 bases from J, leaving 16 bases between. The germline V gene has CDR1 SGHTA and CDR2 FQGNSA. The CDR3 protein is CASSLDRDSVSEQYF. The CDR3 DNA follows: TGTGCCAGCAGCTTAGATCGAGACAGTGTATCCGAGCAGTACTTC.

The chain uses TRBV27 and TRBJ2-5, with 9 bases identical to TRBD2. CDR1 and CDR2 from the germline V gene are MNHEY and SMNVEV (reference sequence). The CDR3 runs 14 residues. V lost 5 bases, J lost 5 bases, and 6 bases stayed unmatched. The chain's CDR3 is CASSRSGSSETQYF. The CDR3 DNA reads as TGTGCCAGCAGTCGTAGCGGGAGTTCGGAGACCCAGTACTTC.

This clone was seen just once. This chain links TRBV7-8 with TRBJ1-2, with D uncertain. The length of the CDR3 is 13 residues. V gave up 1 base and J gave up 7 bases, with 10 bases separating them. Germline CDR1 SGHVS, CDR2 FQNEAQ. The CDR3 here is CASSLGGIPGYTF. The CDR3 coding sequence is TGTGCCAGCAGCTTAGGAGGGATACCTGGCTACACCTTC.

The sample holds a few counts of this clone. The chain couples TRBV24-1 to TRBJ2-2; maybe TRBD2 (6 bases). With 2 bases removed from V and 5 bases from J, the gap between germline ends came to 17 bases. In germline, CDR1 is KGHDR, CDR2 SFDVKD. The CDR3 sequence is 17 residues long. CDR3 residues: CATSDWARERNTGELFF. The CDR3 DNA reads TGTGCCACCAGTGATTGGGCCCGGGAGAGAAATACCGGGGAGCTGTTTTTT.

J is TRBJ2-1 and V is TRBV28, with TRBD2 matching 10 bases. CDR1 is MDHEN and CDR2 is SYDVKM in the germline V gene. The CDR3 has 15 residues. Trimming cost V 3 bases and J 7 bases; bases outside gene matches: 6. The DNA of the CDR3 is TGTGCCAGCAGTTTTGGGCTAGCGGGAGCAAATGAGCAGTTCTTC. As protein: CASSFGLAGANEQFF.

The J gene is TRBJ2-7, the V gene TRBV5-1; TRBD2 might be the D (5 bases). Germline V CDR1 and CDR2: SGHRS, YFSETQ. The CDR3 loop spans 15 amino acids. V dropped 0 bases and J dropped 2 bases, with 12 bases sitting between them. CDR3 region: CASSLESGRTYEQYF. The CDR3 region has the DNA TGCGCCAGCAGCTTGGAGAGCGGACGCACCTACGAGCAGTACTTC.

J is TRBJ2-4 and V is TRBV13, with D tentatively TRBD2 (5 bases). Germline V gives CDR1 PRHDT, CDR2 FYEKMQ (reference sequence). This CDR3 comprises 12 residues. Trimming cost V 5 bases and J 15 bases, with 17 bases left between them. The CDR3 DNA reads TGTGCCAGCAGCACCCTACCGGGGTTGTTGTACTTC. Translating it yields CASSTLPGLLYF.

This chain links TRBV5-6 with TRBJ1-6; D unresolved. V lost 1 base and J lost 7, with 6 bases in between. Germline V CDR1 and CDR2: SGHDT, YYEEEE. The CDR3 totals 13 residues. In DNA, the CDR3 is TGTGCCAGCAGCTTGTCGGGGAATTCACCCCTCCACTTT. Protein sequence: CASSLSGNSPLHF.

The chain couples TRBV4-3 to TRBJ2-1; perhaps TRBD2 as D (6 bases). Germline-derived CDR1 and CDR2 are LGHNA and YSLEER. The CDR3 is made up of 16 amino acids. V shed 1 base and J shed 5 bases, with 15 bases lying between them. CDR3 region: CASSQGRGTGDNEQFF. The CDR3 nucleotides are TGCGCCAGCAGCCAAGGCAGAGGGACTGGGGACAATGAGCAGTTCTTC.

This chain links TRBV5-4 with TRBJ2-7; TRBD1 aligns across 9 bases. This CDR3 is 14 amino acids long. Germline V lookup: CDR1 SGHNT, CDR2 YYREEE (reference sequence). The ends lost 5 bases at V and 0 bases at J; junction bases unmatched: 3. Written as DNA, the CDR3 is TGTGCCAGCAGAATGACAGGGGGCTCCTACGAGCAGTACTTC. Protein: CASRMTGGSYEQYF.